A single sample is the source of the 15 T cell receptor beta chains below, sequenced in a study of T cell repertoires in cytomegalovirus infection (dated by TCRdb to between 2018 and 2021). The treatment or condition label corresponds to: in vitro stimulation with specific CMV peptide epitopes to enrich CMV-specific T cells. The instrument was an Illumina HiSeq 1500. TCRdb cleaned the public reads at Q25 with fastp, built clones with MiXCR and kept in-frame beta chains. Merged by CDR3 protein, the rows form single entries marked with the most common genes and DNA. For this sample the table gives approximately 340,000 distinct CDR3 sequences, of which about 28% were detected only once. Jointly, the top ten make up 20% of the sample. Their antigens are not known. The sample consisted of cultured PBMCs, taken from culture after CMV antigen stimulation. The source of these receptors is a human donor in good health (CMV status not recorded). Some clones in this sample may be carry-over from other donors' samples.

The sample holds many counts of this clonotype. The V call is TRBV20-1, the J call TRBJ2-7, with D perhaps matching TRBD2 (6 bases). This CDR3 region has 14 residues. The V gene's germline CDR1 is DFQATT and CDR2 SNEGSKA (reference sequence). Trimming removed 1 base at V and 3 bases at J, with 13 bases between. The CDR3 nucleotides are TGCAGTGCTAGAGTTGGGGGGATAAACTACGAGCAGTACTTC. Translated, it gives CSARVGGINYEQYF.

The chain joins TRBV5-1 to TRBJ2-2, with TRBD2 matching 7 bases. Losses at the gene ends were 4 bases for V and 4 bases for J; bases not matched to a gene: 4. Germline V gene sequence: CDR1 SGHRS, CDR2 YFSETQ. This CDR3 is built from 14 residues. CDR3 nucleotide sequence: TGCGCCAGCAGCCCCTGGGGGGGCACCGGGGAGCTGTTTTTT. Its protein product is CASSPWGGTGELFF.

The rearrangement joins TRBV11-1 to TRBJ2-7, with 8 bases matching TRBD1. J was trimmed by 4 bases and V by 5 bases; bases with no gene match: 7. Germline CDR1 and CDR2: SGHAT and FQDESV (reference sequence). This CDR3 comprises 14 residues. CDR3 sequence: CASSTRTGLYEQYF. DNA for the CDR3: TGTGCCAGCAGCACGCGGACAGGGTTGTACGAGCAGTACTTC.

This clonotype was seen repeatedly, ten times or more. V usage is TRBV24-1 and J usage is TRBJ2-1, with 11 bases identical to TRBD1. Germline V gene data show CDR1 as KGHDR and CDR2 as SFDVKD. Trimming removed 3 bases from V and 5 bases from J; junction bases left unmatched: 5. The CDR3 contains 16 residues. CDR3 coding DNA: TGTGCCACCAGTGATAGGACAGGGGGCTACAACAATGAGCAGTTCTTC. Protein product: CATSDRTGGYNNEQFF.

This chain links TRBV25-1 with TRBJ1-2; D is uncertain. The V gene lost 2 bases and the J gene lost 4 bases, with 14 bases spanning the gap. Germline V CDR1 and CDR2: MGHDK, SYGVNS. The CDR3 runs to 15 residues. CDR3 amino acids: CASSENKRVAYGYTF. CDR3 nucleotides: TGTGCCAGCAGTGAAAATAAGAGGGTGGCCTATGGCTACACCTTC.

This clonotype has at least ten counts. The rearrangement joins TRBV5-4 to TRBJ2-7, with 7 bases that match TRBD2. After removal of 4 bases from V and 0 bases from J, the junction contained 1 base not matched to a gene. Germline V CDR1 and CDR2: SGHNT, YYREEE (reference sequence). The CDR3 loop spans 13 amino acids. CDR3 amino acids: CASSRDYSYEQYF. The DNA of the CDR3 is TGTGCCAGCAGCAGGGACTACTCCTACGAGCAGTACTTC.

This clonotype has a count of ten or more. The chain joins TRBV4-2 to TRBJ2-3; the match to TRBD2 covers 8 bases. The V gene end was trimmed by 1 base and the J gene end by 5 bases; junction bases not matched to a gene: 8. The germline V gene has CDR1 LGHNA and CDR2 YNFKEQ. This CDR3 has 16 amino acids. CDR3 sequence (DNA): TGTGCCAGCAGCCAAGTTGGAGCCCGGGGGGGAGATACGCAGTATTTT. Amino acids: CASSQVGARGGDTQYF.

In this sample, this clonotype turned up many times. The V gene is TRBV4-1, the J gene TRBJ2-3; D is possibly TRBD2 (6 bases). V shed 0 bases and J shed 4 bases, with 17 bases lying between them. CDR3 length: 17 amino acids. Per germline, CDR1 MGHRA and CDR2 YSYEKL. In nucleotides, the CDR3 is TGCGCCAGCAGCCAAGATGGAGCAGGGATAGCGGCAGATACGCAGTATTTT. Protein: CASSQDGAGIAADTQYF.

This chain links TRBV6-1 with TRBJ2-7; 10 bases map to TRBD2. With 6 bases clipped from V and 3 bases from J, the junction kept 11 bases outside the gene matches. CDR1 and CDR2 (germline): MNHNS, SASEGT. CDR3 length: 16 residues. CDR3 DNA: TGTGCCAGCAGGGACCTGAAACTAGCGGGGAGCTACGAGCAGTACTTC. Amino acid sequence: CASRDLKLAGSYEQYF.

This clonotype was recorded many times. This chain connects TRBV12-3 or TRBV12-4 to TRBJ2-1, with D possibly TRBD2 on 6 matching bases. The CDR3 contains 14 residues. V was shortened by 5 bases and J by 5 bases, with 13 bases between the two germline ends. The CDR3 bases are TGTGCCAGCAGTCTTCGGACTACAAACAATGAGCAGTTCTTC. Translating gives CASSLRTTNNEQFF.

At least ten counts were recorded for this clonotype. The rearrangement links TRBV7-2 to TRBJ1-1; D is unclear. In germline, CDR1 is SGHTA, CDR2 FQGNSA. The CDR3 runs 14 residues. V was clipped by 5 bases and J by 1 base, with 11 bases between them. This CDR3 is CASSLRTGNTEAFF. CDR3 sequence (DNA): TGTGCCAGCAGCCTCCGGACGGGGAACACTGAAGCTTTCTTT.

This clonotype was counted at least ten times. This chain connects TRBV7-6 to TRBJ2-1, with D tentatively TRBD2 (5 bases). CDR1 is SGHVS and CDR2 is FNYEAQ in the germline V gene. The CDR3 is 15 residues long. With 4 bases removed from V and 4 bases from J, the gap between germline ends came to 14 bases. This chain's CDR3 is CASSSSGGPYNEQFF. In DNA, the CDR3 is TGTGCCAGCAGCTCCTCTGGCGGGCCATACAATGAGCAGTTCTTC.

This clonotype was seen only a few times. This chain uses TRBV6-8 with TRBJ1-2, with D perhaps TRBD1 (5 bases). CDR1 is MNHGY, CDR2 SAAAGT, per germline. This CDR3 is 16 amino acids long. V was trimmed by 2 bases and J by 3 bases, leaving 16 bases between them. The chain's CDR3 is CASSYQVGGGDYGYTF. Here the CDR3 DNA reads TGTGCCAGCAGTTACCAGGTCGGGGGTGGCGACTATGGCTACACCTTC.

The rearrangement links TRBV9 to TRBJ2-3, with a possible D match to TRBD1 (6 bases). The CDR3 totals 14 residues. With 3 bases removed from V and 10 bases from J, the gap between germline ends came to 18 bases. Germline CDR1 and CDR2: SGDLS and YYNGEE. This CDR3 reads CASSGGLYHLAQYF. The CDR3 DNA reads TGTGCCAGCAGCGGGGGGCTCTACCACCTGGCGCAGTATTTT.

The chain joins TRBV6-5 to TRBJ2-3, with TRBD2 matching over 8 bases. Trimming at V came to 2 bases and at J to 2 bases, leaving 6 bases not matched to a gene. This CDR3 comprises 16 residues. CDR1 and CDR2 (germline): MNHEY, SVGAGI. CDR3 nucleotide sequence: TGTGCCAGCAGTTACGGGAGCGGGGGATTCACAGATACGCAGTATTTT. It codes for CASSYGSGGFTDTQYF.